This T cell receptor (beta chain) came from a study of T-cell reconstitution after alpha-beta-depleted transplantation in children. The authors prepared the TCRbeta library with unique molecular identifiers. TCRdb re-analysed the PCR reads in MiXCR, keeping a single row per CDR3 protein. The top ten hold under 3% of the sample, which has a few hundred thousand distinct CDR3 sequences, 10% seen once. This CDR3 region has 14 residues. Germline lookup yields CDR1 SGHRS and CDR2 YFSETQ. The V and J ends lost 0 bases and 4 bases respectively, with 11 bases between them. The rearrangement links TRBV5-1 to TRBJ2-7; D is perhaps TRBD2 (6 bases). The TCR sequence derives from a human donor who donated a stem cell graft to a child with acute lymphoblastic leukemia. Source: PBMCs from the stem cell graft donor, taken from the stem cell graft. The CDR3 loop reads CASSLGREEYEQYF. The CDR3, as DNA: TGCGCCAGCAGCTTGGGAAGGGAGGAGTACGAGCAGTACTTC.